These T cell receptor beta chains were read from a single sample in a study of cytotoxic CD8 clonotypes in ibrutinib-treated CLL. Sequencing was performed with immunoSEQ multiplex PCR; in TCRdb, only in-frame clones are kept and a portion is missing. The sample records about 140,000 clones, approximately 80% being singletons. The material sequenced was PBMCs, taken after 36 months of ibrutinib treatment. These receptors came from a human donor with chronic lymphocytic leukemia. The CDR3 runs from the conserved cysteine through the conserved F or W. The D gene is left open where the match is weak. Expanded clones are given a class, and other clones once, few, many or no size at all.

j_gene: TRBJ2-1
v_gene: TRBV15
abundance: many
d_gene: NA
CDR3aa: CATSSPGRVYYNEQFF
CDR3nt: TGTGCCACCAGCAGCCCCGGCCGCGTCTACTACAATGAGCAGTTCTTC

j_gene: TRBJ2-1
v_gene: TRBV6-5
abundance: NA
d_gene: NA
CDR3aa: CASRLTGGGYNEQFF
CDR3nt: TGTGCCAGCAGGCTTACAGGGGGGGGCTACAATGAGCAGTTCTTC

j_gene: TRBJ1-4
v_gene: TRBV2
abundance: few
d_gene: NA
CDR3aa: CASSVVEKLFF
CDR3nt: TGTGCCAGCAGTGTCGTTGAAAAACTGTTTTTT

j_gene: TRBJ1-2
v_gene: TRBV5-1
abundance: NA
d_gene: NA
CDR3aa: CASSWTENYGYTF
CDR3nt: TGCGCCAGCAGCTGGACGGAGAACTATGGCTACACCTTC

j_gene: TRBJ2-2
v_gene: TRBV19
abundance: NA
d_gene: NA
CDR3aa: CASSMSRARITGELFF
CDR3nt: TGTGCCAGTAGTATGAGTAGGGCGCGAATTACCGGGGAGCTGTTTTTT

j_gene: TRBJ1-3
v_gene: TRBV5-1
abundance: once
d_gene: NA
CDR3aa: CASSLLVSGGSGNTIYF
CDR3nt: TGCGCCAGCAGCTTGTTGGTTTCGGGGGGCTCTGGAAACACCATATATTTT

j_gene: TRBJ2-7
v_gene: TRBV4-1
abundance: once
d_gene: TRBD2
CDR3aa: CASTEGLAGSYEQYF
CDR3nt: TGCGCCAGCACCGAGGGACTAGCGGGGTCATACGAGCAGTACTTC

j_gene: TRBJ2-7
v_gene: TRBV7-9
abundance: NA
d_gene: TRBD1
CDR3aa: CASSPTGIGSYEQYF
CDR3nt: TGTGCCAGCAGCCCGACAGGGATAGGCTCCTACGAGCAGTACTTC

j_gene: TRBJ2-3
v_gene: TRBV29-1
abundance: NA
d_gene: NA
CDR3aa: CSVDQGSDTQYF
CDR3nt: TGCAGCGTTGACCAGGGGTCAGATACGCAGTATTTT

j_gene: TRBJ1-2
v_gene: TRBV28
abundance: NA
d_gene: TRBD1
CDR3aa: CASSFDRVGYTF
CDR3nt: TGTGCCAGCAGTTTTGACAGGGTAGGCTACACCTTC

j_gene: TRBJ2-1
v_gene: TRBV6-1
abundance: NA
d_gene: TRBD2
CDR3aa: CASSEIFGLAGVSEQFF
CDR3nt: TGTGCCAGCAGTGAAATTTTCGGACTAGCGGGAGTTTCTGAGCAGTTCTTC

j_gene: TRBJ2-5
v_gene: TRBV4-2
abundance: few
d_gene: NA
CDR3aa: CASSQDRQQETQYF
CDR3nt: TGTGCCAGCAGCCAAGATAGGCAGCAAGAGACCCAGTACTTC

j_gene: TRBJ1-1
v_gene: TRBV5-1
abundance: NA
d_gene: NA
CDR3aa: CASSSTQGTRSEAFF
CDR3nt: TGCGCCAGCAGTAGTACCCAGGGTACGAGGAGTGAAGCTTTCTTT

j_gene: TRBJ2-7
v_gene: TRBV6-1
abundance: NA
d_gene: TRBD2
CDR3aa: CASSEALAGDYEQYF
CDR3nt: TGTGCCAGCAGTGAAGCATTAGCGGGAGACTACGAGCAGTACTTC

j_gene: TRBJ1-2
v_gene: TRBV13
abundance: NA
d_gene: TRBD1
CDR3aa: CASGGTGGNGYTF
CDR3nt: TGTGCCAGCGGCGGGACAGGGGGAAATGGCTACACCTTC

j_gene: TRBJ2-7
v_gene: TRBV27
abundance: medium-sized
d_gene: NA
CDR3aa: CASSLSQGIEQYF
CDR3nt: TGTGCCAGCAGTTTATCCCAGGGGATAGAGCAGTACTTC

j_gene: TRBJ1-5
v_gene: TRBV30
abundance: NA
d_gene: NA
CDR3aa: CAWSVGTDQPQHF
CDR3nt: TGTGCCTGGAGTGTCGGGACGGATCAGCCCCAGCATTTT

j_gene: TRBJ1-5
v_gene: TRBV5-1
abundance: NA
d_gene: NA
CDR3aa: CASSASRDQPQHF
CDR3nt: TGCGCCAGCAGCGCCAGTAGGGATCAGCCCCAGCATTTT

j_gene: TRBJ1-3
v_gene: TRBV6-6
abundance: NA
d_gene: NA
CDR3aa: CASSYSPSSGNTIYF
CDR3nt: TGTGCCAGCAGTTATTCTCCCAGCTCTGGAAACACCATATATTTT

j_gene: TRBJ2-7
v_gene: TRBV18
abundance: NA
d_gene: NA
CDR3aa: CASSPDLSYEQYF
CDR3nt: TGTGCCAGCTCTCCCGATCTGTCTTACGAGCAGTACTTC

j_gene: TRBJ1-1
v_gene: TRBV5-1
abundance: NA
d_gene: TRBD1
CDR3aa: CASSLVTGGLNTEAFF
CDR3nt: TGCGCCAGCAGCTTGGTCACAGGGGGCTTGAACACTGAAGCTTTCTTT

j_gene: TRBJ1-5
v_gene: TRBV7-2
abundance: NA
d_gene: NA
CDR3aa: CASSYSVTQPQHF
CDR3nt: TGTGCCAGCAGCTACTCGGTCACTCAGCCCCAGCATTTT

j_gene: TRBJ2-5
v_gene: TRBV25-1
abundance: NA
d_gene: NA
CDR3aa: CASSLMGRGRGGETQYF
CDR3nt: TGTGCCAGCAGTTTGATGGGCAGGGGCAGGGGAGGAGAGACCCAGTACTTC

j_gene: TRBJ2-5
v_gene: TRBV27
abundance: NA
d_gene: NA
CDR3aa: CATKDTDTAIFQETQYF
CDR3nt: TGTGCCACCAAGGATACGGACACGGCCATTTTCCAAGAGACCCAGTACTTC

j_gene: TRBJ1-1
v_gene: TRBV19
abundance: few
d_gene: NA
CDR3aa: CASSFSWTEAFF
CDR3nt: TGTGCCAGTAGTTTCTCGTGGACTGAAGCTTTCTTT

j_gene: TRBJ1-2
v_gene: TRBV4-2
abundance: NA
d_gene: NA
CDR3aa: CASSQEGIRGYGYTF
CDR3nt: TGTGCCAGCAGCCAAGAAGGGATTAGGGGCTATGGCTACACCTTC

j_gene: TRBJ2-7
v_gene: TRBV10-3
abundance: NA
d_gene: TRBD2
CDR3aa: CAASLAGGYEQYF
CDR3nt: TGTGCCGCCTCACTAGCGGGAGGTTACGAGCAGTACTTC

j_gene: TRBJ2-1
v_gene: TRBV6-1
abundance: NA
d_gene: TRBD2
CDR3aa: CATWTSGPYNEQFF
CDR3nt: TGTGCCACTTGGACTAGCGGGCCTTACAATGAGCAGTTCTTC

j_gene: TRBJ2-7
v_gene: TRBV7-8
abundance: NA
d_gene: TRBD2
CDR3aa: CASSLAVAGVSYEQYF
CDR3nt: TGTGCCAGCAGCTTAGCGGTAGCGGGAGTTTCTTACGAGCAGTACTTC

j_gene: TRBJ1-2
v_gene: TRBV2
abundance: few
d_gene: NA
CDR3aa: CASSEQAIGYTF
CDR3nt: TGTGCCAGCAGTGAACAGGCGATTGGCTACACCTTC

j_gene: TRBJ1-1
v_gene: TRBV5-6
abundance: NA
d_gene: NA
CDR3aa: CASSLVRSSAFF
CDR3nt: TGTGCCAGCAGCTTGGTTAGGTCTTCAGCTTTCTTT

j_gene: TRBJ2-2
v_gene: TRBV11-2
abundance: NA
d_gene: NA
CDR3aa: CASSLPNLGELFF
CDR3nt: TGTGCCAGCAGCTTACCGAATCTCGGGGAGCTGTTTTTT

j_gene: TRBJ1-1
v_gene: TRBV5-1
abundance: NA
d_gene: NA
CDR3aa: CASSPQSGANTEAFF
CDR3nt: TGCGCCAGCAGCCCACAGTCGGGAGCGAACACTGAAGCTTTCTTT

j_gene: TRBJ1-2
v_gene: TRBV19
abundance: NA
d_gene: NA
CDR3aa: CASSTQLLTDYGYTF
CDR3nt: TGTGCCAGTAGTACCCAACTCCTGACAGACTATGGCTACACCTTC

j_gene: TRBJ2-3
v_gene: TRBV6-1
abundance: many
d_gene: NA
CDR3aa: CASTLQGDSADTQYF
CDR3nt: TGTGCCAGCACCCTCCAGGGGGACTCAGCGGATACGCAGTATTTT

j_gene: TRBJ1-2
v_gene: TRBV4-1
abundance: NA
d_gene: TRBD1
CDR3aa: CASSQTGTGPYGYTF
CDR3nt: TGCGCCAGCAGCCAGACAGGGACAGGTCCATATGGCTACACCTTC

j_gene: TRBJ1-1
v_gene: TRBV27
abundance: NA
d_gene: NA
CDR3aa: CASSTTMRNTEAFF
CDR3nt: TGTGCCAGCAGTACGACAATGAGGAACACTGAAGCTTTCTTT

j_gene: TRBJ1-5
v_gene: TRBV6-6
abundance: NA
d_gene: TRBD1
CDR3aa: CASRLTGSNQPQHF
CDR3nt: TGTGCCAGCAGGTTGACAGGGAGCAATCAGCCCCAGCATTTT

j_gene: TRBJ2-7
v_gene: TRBV9
abundance: few
d_gene: TRBD2
CDR3aa: CASSVGQLASIYEQYF
CDR3nt: TGTGCCAGCAGCGTAGGGCAACTAGCGTCTATCTACGAGCAGTACTTC

j_gene: TRBJ1-1
v_gene: TRBV30
abundance: NA
d_gene: NA
CDR3aa: CAWTEQFNTEAFF
CDR3nt: TGTGCCTGGACTGAACAGTTTAACACTGAAGCTTTCTTT

j_gene: TRBJ2-1
v_gene: TRBV7-2
abundance: NA
d_gene: NA
CDR3aa: CASSLGFYNEQFF
CDR3nt: TGTGCCAGCAGCTTAGGGTTCTACAATGAGCAGTTCTTC

j_gene: TRBJ2-1
v_gene: TRBV7-9
abundance: NA
d_gene: NA
CDR3aa: CASSLPVFKNEQFF
CDR3nt: TGTGCCAGCAGCTTACCGGTTTTCAAGAATGAGCAGTTCTTC